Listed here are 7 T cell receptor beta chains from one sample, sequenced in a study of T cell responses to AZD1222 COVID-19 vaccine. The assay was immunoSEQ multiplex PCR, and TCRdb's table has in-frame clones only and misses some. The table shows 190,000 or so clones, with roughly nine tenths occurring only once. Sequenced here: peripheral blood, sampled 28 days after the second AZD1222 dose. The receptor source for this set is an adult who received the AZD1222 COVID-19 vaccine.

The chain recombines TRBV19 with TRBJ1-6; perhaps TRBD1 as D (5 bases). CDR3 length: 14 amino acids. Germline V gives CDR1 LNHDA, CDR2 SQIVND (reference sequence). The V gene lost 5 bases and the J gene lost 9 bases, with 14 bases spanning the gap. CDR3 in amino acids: CASSFRDRASPLHF. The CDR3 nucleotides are TGTGCCAGTAGTTTCCGGGACCGGGCTTCACCCCTCCACTTT.

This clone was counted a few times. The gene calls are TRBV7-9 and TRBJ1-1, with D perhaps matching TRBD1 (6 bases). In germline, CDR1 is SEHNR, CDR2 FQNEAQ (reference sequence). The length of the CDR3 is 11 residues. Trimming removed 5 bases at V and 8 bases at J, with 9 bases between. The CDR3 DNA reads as TGTGCCAGCAGCGTACAGGGCGAAGCTTTCTTT. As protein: CASSVQGEAFF.

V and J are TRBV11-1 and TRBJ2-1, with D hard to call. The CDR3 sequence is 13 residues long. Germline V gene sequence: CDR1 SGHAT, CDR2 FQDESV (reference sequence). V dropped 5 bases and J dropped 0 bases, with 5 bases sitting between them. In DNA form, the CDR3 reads TGTGCCAGCAGCCTGGTCTCCTACAATGAGCAGTTCTTC. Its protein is CASSLVSYNEQFF.

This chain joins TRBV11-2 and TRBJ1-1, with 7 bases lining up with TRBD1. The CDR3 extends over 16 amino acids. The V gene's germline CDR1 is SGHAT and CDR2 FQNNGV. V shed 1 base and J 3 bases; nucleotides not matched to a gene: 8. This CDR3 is CASSLARTGWDTEAFF. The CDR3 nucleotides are TGTGCCAGCAGCTTAGCCCGGACAGGCTGGGACACTGAAGCTTTCTTT.

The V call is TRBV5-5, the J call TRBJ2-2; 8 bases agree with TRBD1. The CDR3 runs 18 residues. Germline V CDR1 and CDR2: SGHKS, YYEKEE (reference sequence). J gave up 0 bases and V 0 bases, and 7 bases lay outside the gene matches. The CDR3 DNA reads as TGTGCCAGCAGCTTGGGTTGGGGGACAGGAGCGAACACCGGGGAGCTGTTTTTT. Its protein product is CASSLGWGTGANTGELFF.

Here the CDR3 DNA reads TGTGCCTGGAGATCAGGGGCACTCTACGAGCAGTACTTC. Encoded protein: CAWRSGALYEQYF. The chain links TRBV30 to TRBJ2-7; tentatively, D is TRBD1 (6 bases). CDR1 is GTSNPN, CDR2 SVGIG, per germline (reference sequence). Trimming cost V 3 bases and J 3 bases, with 12 bases left between them. CDR3 length: 13 residues.

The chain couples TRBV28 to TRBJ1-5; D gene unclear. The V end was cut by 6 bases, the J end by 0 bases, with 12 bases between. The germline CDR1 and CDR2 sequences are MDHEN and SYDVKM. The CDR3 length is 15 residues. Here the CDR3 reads CASRAFLYSNQPQHF. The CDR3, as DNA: TGTGCCAGCAGGGCCTTTCTTTATAGCAATCAGCCCCAGCATTTT.